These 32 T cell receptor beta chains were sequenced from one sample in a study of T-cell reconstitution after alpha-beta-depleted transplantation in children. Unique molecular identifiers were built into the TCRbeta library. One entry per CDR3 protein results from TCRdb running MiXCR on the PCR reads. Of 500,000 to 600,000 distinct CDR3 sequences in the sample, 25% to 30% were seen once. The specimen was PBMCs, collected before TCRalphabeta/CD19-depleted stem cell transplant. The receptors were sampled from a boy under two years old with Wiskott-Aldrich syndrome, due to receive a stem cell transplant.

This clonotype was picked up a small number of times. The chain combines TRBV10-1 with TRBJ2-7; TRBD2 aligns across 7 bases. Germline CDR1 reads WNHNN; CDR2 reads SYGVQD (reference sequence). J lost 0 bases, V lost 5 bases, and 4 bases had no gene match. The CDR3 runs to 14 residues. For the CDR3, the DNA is TGCGCCAGCAGTTTCGGGAGGAACTCCTACGAGCAGTACTTC. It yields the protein CASSFGRNSYEQYF.

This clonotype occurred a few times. The CDR3 DNA is TGTGCCATCAGTGAGGGTGACAGCCGACTGTTTTTT. It yields the protein CAISEGDSRLFF. This chain links TRBV10-3 with TRBJ1-4; D is possibly TRBD1 (5 bases). Trimming removed 2 bases from V and 13 bases from J, with 11 bases in between. From germline, CDR1 is ENHRY and CDR2 SYGVKD. The CDR3 extends over 12 amino acids.

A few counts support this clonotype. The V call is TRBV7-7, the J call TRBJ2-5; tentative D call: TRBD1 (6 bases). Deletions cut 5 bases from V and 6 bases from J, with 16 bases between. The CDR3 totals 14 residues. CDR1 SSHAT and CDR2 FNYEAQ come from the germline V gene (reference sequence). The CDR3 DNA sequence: TGTGCCAGCAGCCCAACAACAGGGAGACAGACCCAGTACTTC. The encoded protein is CASSPTTGRQTQYF.

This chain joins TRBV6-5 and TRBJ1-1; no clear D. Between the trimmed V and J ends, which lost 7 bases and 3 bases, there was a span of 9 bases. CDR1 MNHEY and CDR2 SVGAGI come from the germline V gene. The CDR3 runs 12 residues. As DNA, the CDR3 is TGTGCCAGCATCCGGTGGGACACTGAAGCTTTCTTT. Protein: CASIRWDTEAFF.

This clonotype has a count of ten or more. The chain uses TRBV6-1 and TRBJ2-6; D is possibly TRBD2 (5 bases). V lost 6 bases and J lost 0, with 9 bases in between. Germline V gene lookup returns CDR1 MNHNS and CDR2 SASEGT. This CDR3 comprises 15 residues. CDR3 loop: CASSSGSSGANVLTF. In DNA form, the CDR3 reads TGTGCCAGCAGCTCGGGGAGCTCTGGGGCCAACGTCCTGACTTTC.

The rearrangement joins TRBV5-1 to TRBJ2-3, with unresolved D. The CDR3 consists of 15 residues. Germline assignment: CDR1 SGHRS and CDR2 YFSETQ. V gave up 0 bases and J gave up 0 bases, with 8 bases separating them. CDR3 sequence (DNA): TGCGCCAGCAGCTTGGGCGTTTATAGCACAGATACGCAGTATTTT. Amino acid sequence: CASSLGVYSTDTQYF. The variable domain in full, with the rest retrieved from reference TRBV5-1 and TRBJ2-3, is KAGVTQTPRYLIKTRGQQVTLSCSPISGHRSVSWYQQTPGQGLQFLFEYFSETQRNKGNFPGRFSGRQFSNSRSEMNVSTLELGDSALYLCASSLGVYSTDTQYFGPGTRLTVL.

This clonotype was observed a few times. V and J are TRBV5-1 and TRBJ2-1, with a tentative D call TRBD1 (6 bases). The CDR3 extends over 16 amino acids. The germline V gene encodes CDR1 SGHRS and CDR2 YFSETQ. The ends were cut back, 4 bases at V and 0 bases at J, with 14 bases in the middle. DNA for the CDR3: TGCGCCAGCAGCCAAGGACAGCTTGGCTCCTACAATGAGCAGTTCTTC. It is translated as CASSQGQLGSYNEQFF.

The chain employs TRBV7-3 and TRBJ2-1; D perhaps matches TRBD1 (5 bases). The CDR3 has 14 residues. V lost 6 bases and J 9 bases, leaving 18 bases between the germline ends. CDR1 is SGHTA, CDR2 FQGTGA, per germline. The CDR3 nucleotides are TGTGCCAGCAGTCTTAATGGGGCATCGGGTGAGCAGTTCTTC. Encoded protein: CASSLNGASGEQFF.

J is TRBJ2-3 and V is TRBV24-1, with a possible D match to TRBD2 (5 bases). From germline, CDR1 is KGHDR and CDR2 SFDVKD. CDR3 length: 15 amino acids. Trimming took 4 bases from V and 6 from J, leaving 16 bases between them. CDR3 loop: CATSDRALAGDTQYF. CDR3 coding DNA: TGTGCCACCAGTGACCGAGCCCTAGCCGGTGATACGCAGTATTTT.

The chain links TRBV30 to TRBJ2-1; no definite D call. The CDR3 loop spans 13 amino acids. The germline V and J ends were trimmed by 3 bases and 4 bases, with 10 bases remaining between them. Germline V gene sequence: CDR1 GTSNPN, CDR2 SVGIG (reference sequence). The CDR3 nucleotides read TGTGCCTGGAGGTCGGTTTCTTACAATGAGCAGTTCTTC. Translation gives CAWRSVSYNEQFF.

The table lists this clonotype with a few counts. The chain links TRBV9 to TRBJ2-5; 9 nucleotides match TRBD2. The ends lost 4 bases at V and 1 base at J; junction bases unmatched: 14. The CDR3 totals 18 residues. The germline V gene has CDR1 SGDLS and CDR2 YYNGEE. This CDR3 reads CASSSEGLAIRFQETQYF. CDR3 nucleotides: TGTGCCAGCAGCTCAGAAGGACTAGCGATCCGTTTCCAAGAGACCCAGTACTTC. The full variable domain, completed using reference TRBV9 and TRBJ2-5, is DSGVTQTPKHLITATGQRVTLRCSPRSGDLSVYWYQQSLDQGLQFLIQYYNGEERAKGNILERFSAQQFPDLHSELNLSSLELGDSALYFCASSSEGLAIRFQETQYFGPGTRLLVL.

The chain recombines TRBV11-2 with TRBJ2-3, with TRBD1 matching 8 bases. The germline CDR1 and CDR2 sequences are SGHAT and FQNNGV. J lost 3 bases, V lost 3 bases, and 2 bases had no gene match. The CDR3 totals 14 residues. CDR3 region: CASSFQGATDTQYF. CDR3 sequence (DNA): TGTGCCAGCAGCTTCCAGGGGGCGACAGATACGCAGTATTTT.

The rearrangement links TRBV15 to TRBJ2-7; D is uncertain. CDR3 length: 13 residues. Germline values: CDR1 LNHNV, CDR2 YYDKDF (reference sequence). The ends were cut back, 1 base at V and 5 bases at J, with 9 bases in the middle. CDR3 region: CATSRVADDEQYF. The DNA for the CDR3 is TGTGCCACCAGCAGAGTGGCGGACGACGAGCAGTACTTC.

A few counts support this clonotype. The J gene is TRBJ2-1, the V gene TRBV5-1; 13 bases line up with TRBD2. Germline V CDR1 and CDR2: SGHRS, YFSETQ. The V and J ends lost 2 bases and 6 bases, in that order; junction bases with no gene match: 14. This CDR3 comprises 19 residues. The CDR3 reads CASSFKRWTSGRSTNEQFF. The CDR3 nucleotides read TGCGCCAGCAGCTTTAAACGATGGACTAGCGGGAGATCGACCAATGAGCAGTTCTTC.

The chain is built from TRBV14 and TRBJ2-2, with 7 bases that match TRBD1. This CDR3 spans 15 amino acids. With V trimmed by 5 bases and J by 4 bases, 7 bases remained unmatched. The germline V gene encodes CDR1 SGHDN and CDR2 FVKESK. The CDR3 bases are TGTGCCAGCAGCTCACGACAGGGAATCACCGGGGAGCTGTTTTTT. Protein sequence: CASSSRQGITGELFF. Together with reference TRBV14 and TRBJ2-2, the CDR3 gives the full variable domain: EAGVTQFPSHSVIEKGQTVTLRCDPISGHDNLYWYRRVMGKEIKFLLHFVKESKQDESGMPNNRFLAERTGGTYSTLKVQPAELEDSGVYFCASSSRQGITGELFFGEGSRLTVL.

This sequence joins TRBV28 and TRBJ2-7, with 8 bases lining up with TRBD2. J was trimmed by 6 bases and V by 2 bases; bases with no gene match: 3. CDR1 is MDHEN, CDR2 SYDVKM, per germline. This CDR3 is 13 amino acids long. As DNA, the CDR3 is TGTGCCAGCAGTTTACACGGGGGGGGCGAGCAGTACTTC. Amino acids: CASSLHGGGEQYF.

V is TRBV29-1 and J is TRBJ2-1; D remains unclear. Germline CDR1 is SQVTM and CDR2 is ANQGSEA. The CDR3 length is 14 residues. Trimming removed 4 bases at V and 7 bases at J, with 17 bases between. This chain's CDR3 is CSVAWGSSMNEQFF. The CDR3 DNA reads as TGCAGCGTTGCTTGGGGTAGTAGTATGAATGAGCAGTTCTTC.

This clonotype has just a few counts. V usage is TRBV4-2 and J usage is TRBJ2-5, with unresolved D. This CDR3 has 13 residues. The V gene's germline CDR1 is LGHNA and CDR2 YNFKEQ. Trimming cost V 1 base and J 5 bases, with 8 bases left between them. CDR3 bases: TGTGCCAGCAGCCAAGGGCCCGCGGAGACCCAGTACTTC. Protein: CASSQGPAETQYF.

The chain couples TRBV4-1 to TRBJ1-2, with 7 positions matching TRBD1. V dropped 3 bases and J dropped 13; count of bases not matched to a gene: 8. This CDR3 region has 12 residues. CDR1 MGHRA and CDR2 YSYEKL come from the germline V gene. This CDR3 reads CASSHLGGRPTF. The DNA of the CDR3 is TGCGCCAGCAGCCATTTAGGGGGCAGGCCCACCTTC.

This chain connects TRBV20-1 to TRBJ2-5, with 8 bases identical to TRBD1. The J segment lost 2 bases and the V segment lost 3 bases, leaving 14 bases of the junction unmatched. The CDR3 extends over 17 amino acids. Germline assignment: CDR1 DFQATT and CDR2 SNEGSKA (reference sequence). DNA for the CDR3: TGCAGTGCTAGGGACAGGGCCACCGTTCGGCGTCAAGAGACCCAGTACTTC. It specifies CSARDRATVRRQETQYF.

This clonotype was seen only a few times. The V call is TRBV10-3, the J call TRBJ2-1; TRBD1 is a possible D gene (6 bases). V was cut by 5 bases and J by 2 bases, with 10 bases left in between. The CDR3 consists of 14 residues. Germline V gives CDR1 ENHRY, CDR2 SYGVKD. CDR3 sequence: CAISTGIPYNEQFF. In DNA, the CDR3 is TGTGCCATCAGTACAGGGATCCCCTACAATGAGCAGTTCTTC.

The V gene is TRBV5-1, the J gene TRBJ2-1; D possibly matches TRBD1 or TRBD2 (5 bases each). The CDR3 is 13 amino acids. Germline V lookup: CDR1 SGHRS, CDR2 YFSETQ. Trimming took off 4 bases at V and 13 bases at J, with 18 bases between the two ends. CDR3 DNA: TGCGCCAGCAGCAGGGACCAACTGGGGACCCAGTTCTTC. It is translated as CASSRDQLGTQFF.

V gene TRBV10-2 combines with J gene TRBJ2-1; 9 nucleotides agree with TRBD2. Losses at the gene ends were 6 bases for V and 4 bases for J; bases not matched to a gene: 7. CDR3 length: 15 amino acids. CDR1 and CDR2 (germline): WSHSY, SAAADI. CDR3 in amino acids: CASRDGTSKYNEQFF. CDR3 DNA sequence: TGCGCCAGCAGGGACGGGACTAGCAAGTACAATGAGCAGTTCTTC.

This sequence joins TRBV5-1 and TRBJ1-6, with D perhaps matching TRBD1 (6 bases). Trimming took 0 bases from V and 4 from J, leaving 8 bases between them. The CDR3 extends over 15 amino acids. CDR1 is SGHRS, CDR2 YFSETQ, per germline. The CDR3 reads CASSLGTDYNSPLHF. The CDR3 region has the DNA TGCGCCAGCAGCTTGGGGACAGATTATAATTCACCCCTCCACTTT.

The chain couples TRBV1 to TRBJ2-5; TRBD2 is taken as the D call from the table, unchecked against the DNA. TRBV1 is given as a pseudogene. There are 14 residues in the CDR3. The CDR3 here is CTSSQDGSGETQYF. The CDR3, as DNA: TGCACCAGCAGCCAGGATGGGAGTGGGGAGACCCAGTACTTC.

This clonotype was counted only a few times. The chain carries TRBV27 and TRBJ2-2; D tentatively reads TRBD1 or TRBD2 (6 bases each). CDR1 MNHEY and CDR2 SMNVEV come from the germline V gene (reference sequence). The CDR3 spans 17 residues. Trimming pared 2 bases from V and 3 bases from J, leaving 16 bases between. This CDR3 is CASSLIREGDYTGELFF. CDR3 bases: TGTGCCAGCAGTTTAATTCGTGAGGGGGACTACACCGGGGAGCTGTTTTTT.

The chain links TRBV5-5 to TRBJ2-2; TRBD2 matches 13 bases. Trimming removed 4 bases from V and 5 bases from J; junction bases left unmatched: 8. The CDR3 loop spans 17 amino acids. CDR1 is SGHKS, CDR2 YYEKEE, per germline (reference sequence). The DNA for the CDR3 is TGTGCCAGCAGCGCCGGACTAGCGGGAGTGTGGACCGGGGAGCTGTTTTTT. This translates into CASSAGLAGVWTGELFF.

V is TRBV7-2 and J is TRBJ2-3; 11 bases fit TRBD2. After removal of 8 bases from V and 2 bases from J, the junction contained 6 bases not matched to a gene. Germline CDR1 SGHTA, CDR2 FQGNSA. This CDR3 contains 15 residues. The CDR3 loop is CASGPSGRSTDTQYF. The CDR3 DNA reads TGTGCCAGCGGACCTAGCGGGAGGTCCACAGATACGCAGTATTTT.

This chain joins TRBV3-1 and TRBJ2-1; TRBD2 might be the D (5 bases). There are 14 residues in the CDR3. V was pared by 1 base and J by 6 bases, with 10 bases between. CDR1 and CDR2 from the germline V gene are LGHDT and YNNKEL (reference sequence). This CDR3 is CASSQGPSSNEQFF. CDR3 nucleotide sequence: TGTGCCAGCAGCCAAGGTCCTAGCAGCAATGAGCAGTTCTTC.

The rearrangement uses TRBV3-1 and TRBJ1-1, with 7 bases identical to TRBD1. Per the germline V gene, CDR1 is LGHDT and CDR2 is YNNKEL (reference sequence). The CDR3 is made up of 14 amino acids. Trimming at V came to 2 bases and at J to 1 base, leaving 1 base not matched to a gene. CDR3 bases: TGTGCCAGCAGCCAAAGGGACAGGAACACTGAAGCTTTCTTT. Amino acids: CASSQRDRNTEAFF.

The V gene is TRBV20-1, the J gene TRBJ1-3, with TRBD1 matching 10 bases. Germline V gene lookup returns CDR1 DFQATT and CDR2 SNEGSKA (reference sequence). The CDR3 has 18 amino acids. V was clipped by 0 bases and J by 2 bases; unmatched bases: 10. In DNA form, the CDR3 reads TGCAGTGCTAGAGATTTTCGATACGGACAGGGGGCTGGAAACACCATATATTTT. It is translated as CSARDFRYGQGAGNTIYF.

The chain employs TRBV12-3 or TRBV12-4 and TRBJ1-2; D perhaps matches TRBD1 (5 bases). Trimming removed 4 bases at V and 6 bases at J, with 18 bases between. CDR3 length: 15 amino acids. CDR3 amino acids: CASSYREGPGHGYTF. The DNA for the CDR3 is TGTGCCAGCAGTTACCGGGAGGGTCCGGGGCATGGCTACACCTTC.